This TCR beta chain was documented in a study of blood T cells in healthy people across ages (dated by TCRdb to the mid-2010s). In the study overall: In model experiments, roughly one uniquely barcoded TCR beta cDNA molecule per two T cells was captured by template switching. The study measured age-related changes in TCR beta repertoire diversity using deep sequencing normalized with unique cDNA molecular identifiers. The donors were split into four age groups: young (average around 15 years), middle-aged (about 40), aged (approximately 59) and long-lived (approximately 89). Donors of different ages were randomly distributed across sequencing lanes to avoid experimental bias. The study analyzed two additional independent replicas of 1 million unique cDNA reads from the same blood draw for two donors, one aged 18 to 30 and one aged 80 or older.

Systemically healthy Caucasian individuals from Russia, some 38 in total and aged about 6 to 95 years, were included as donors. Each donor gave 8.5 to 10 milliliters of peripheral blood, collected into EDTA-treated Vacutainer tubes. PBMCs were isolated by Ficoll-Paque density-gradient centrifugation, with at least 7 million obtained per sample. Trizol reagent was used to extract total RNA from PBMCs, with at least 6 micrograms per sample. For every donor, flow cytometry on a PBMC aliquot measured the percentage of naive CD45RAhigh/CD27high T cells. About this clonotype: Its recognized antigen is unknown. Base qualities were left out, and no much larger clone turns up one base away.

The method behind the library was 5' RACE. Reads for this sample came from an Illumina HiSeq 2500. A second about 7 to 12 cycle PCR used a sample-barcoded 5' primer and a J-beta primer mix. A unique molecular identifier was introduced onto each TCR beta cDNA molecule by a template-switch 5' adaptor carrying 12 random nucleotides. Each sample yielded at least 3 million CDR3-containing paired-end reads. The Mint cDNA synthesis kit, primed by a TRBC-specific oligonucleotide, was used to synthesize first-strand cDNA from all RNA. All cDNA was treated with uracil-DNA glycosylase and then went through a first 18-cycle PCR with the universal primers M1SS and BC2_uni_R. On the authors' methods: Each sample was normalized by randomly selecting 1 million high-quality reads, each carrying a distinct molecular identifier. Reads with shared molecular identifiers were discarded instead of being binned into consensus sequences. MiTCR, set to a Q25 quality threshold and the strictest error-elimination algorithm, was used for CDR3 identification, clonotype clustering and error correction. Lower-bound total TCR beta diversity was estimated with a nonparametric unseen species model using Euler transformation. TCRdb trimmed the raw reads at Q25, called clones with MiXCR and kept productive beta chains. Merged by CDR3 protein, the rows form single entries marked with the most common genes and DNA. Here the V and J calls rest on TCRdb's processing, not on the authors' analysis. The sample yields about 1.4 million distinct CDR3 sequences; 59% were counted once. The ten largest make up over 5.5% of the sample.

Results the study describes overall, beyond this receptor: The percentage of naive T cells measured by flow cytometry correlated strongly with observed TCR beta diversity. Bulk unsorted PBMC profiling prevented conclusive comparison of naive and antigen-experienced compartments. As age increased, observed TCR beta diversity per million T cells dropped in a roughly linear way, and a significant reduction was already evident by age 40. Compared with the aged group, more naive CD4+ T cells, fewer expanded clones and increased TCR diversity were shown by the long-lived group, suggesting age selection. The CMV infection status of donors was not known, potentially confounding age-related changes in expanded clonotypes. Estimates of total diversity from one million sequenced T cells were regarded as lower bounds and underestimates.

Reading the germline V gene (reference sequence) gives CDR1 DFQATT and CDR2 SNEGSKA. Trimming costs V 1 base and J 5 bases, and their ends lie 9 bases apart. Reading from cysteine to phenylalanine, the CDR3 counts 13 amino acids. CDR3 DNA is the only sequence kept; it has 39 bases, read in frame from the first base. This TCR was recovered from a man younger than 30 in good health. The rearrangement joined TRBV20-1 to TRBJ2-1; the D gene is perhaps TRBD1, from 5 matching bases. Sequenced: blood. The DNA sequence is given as TGCAGTGCTAGAGGACAGTTTGACAATGAGCAGTTCTTC. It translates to CSARGQFDNEQFF.